These 23 T cell receptor beta chains were sequenced from one sample in a study of T cell responses to AZD1222 COVID-19 vaccine. The protocol was immunoSEQ multiplex PCR, while the TCRdb copy is restricted to in-frame clones and leaves out a portion. The sample includes tens of thousands of clones, 84% of them seen just once. The sequencing used peripheral blood, collected on day 0 of AZD1222 vaccination. The source is an adult in good health.

The CDR3 coding sequence is TGTGCCAGCAGTTACTCGAAAGCATCCCTGGATGAGCAGTTCTTC. As protein: CASSYSKASLDEQFF. The chain links TRBV6-6 to TRBJ2-1; D uncertain. With 0 bases removed from V and 8 bases from J, the gap between germline ends came to 14 bases. The CDR3 has 15 amino acids. Germline CDR1 reads MNHNY; CDR2 reads SVGAGI (reference sequence).

This chain connects TRBV5-1 to TRBJ2-7; D is unresolved. Germline values: CDR1 SGHRS, CDR2 YFSETQ. The CDR3 is made up of 12 amino acids. V was pared by 2 bases and J by 5 bases, with 8 bases between. The CDR3 loop reads CASSLSDHEQYF. In nucleotides, the CDR3 is TGCGCCAGCAGCTTATCGGACCACGAGCAGTACTTC. The full variable domain, in which reference TRBV5-1 and TRBJ2-7 provide the parts outside the CDR3, is KAGVTQTPRYLIKTRGQQVTLSCSPISGHRSVSWYQQTPGQGLQFLFEYFSETQRNKGNFPGRFSGRQFSNSRSEMNVSTLELGDSALYLCASSLSDHEQYFGPGTRLTVT.

The genes are TRBV7-9 and TRBJ1-1; possibly TRBD1 for D (6 bases). The CDR3 consists of 15 residues. From germline, CDR1 is SEHNR and CDR2 FQNEAQ (reference sequence). V lost 3 bases to trimming and J lost 1 base, with 12 bases between them. The CDR3 region has the DNA TGTGCCAGCAGCTTGCTGATCAGGGGGAACACTGAAGCTTTCTTT. Translation: CASSLLIRGNTEAFF.

The chain has TRBV9 and TRBJ1-6, with no clear D. The V gene's germline CDR1 is SGDLS and CDR2 YYNGEE. Trimming removed 0 bases at V and 8 bases at J, with 6 bases between. This CDR3 spans 13 amino acids. CDR3 DNA: TGTGCCAGCAGCGTAGCGGTCCATTCACCCCTCCACTTT. Residues: CASSVAVHSPLHF.

This clone has a single count. The chain uses TRBV19 and TRBJ1-5, with a weak D call TRBD1 (5 bases). The CDR3 totals 13 residues. V was cut by 8 bases and J by 7 bases, with 15 bases left in between. Germline assignment: CDR1 LNHDA and CDR2 SQIVND (reference sequence). The CDR3 DNA follows: TGTGCCAGTGGAGGGAGGGGCTACCAGCCCCAGCATTTT. Amino acid sequence: CASGGRGYQPQHF.

The rearrangement links TRBV6-5 to TRBJ1-1; unclear D gene. The ends were cut back, 0 bases at V and 0 bases at J, with 5 bases in the middle. CDR3 size: 14 residues. CDR1 is MNHEY and CDR2 is SVGAGI in the germline V gene. CDR3 sequence reads: CASSYSRVNTEAFF. Written as DNA, the CDR3 is TGTGCCAGCAGTTACTCGAGGGTGAACACTGAAGCTTTCTTT.

The J gene is TRBJ2-1, the V gene TRBV5-4; TRBD2 might be the D (7 bases). Per the germline V gene, CDR1 is SGHNT and CDR2 is YYREEE (reference sequence). CDR3 length: 15 residues. V gave up 3 bases and J gave up 7 bases, with 17 bases separating them. The CDR3 protein is CASSSDGGPSNEQFF. For the CDR3, the DNA is TGTGCCAGCAGCTCGGACGGGGGGCCCTCAAATGAGCAGTTCTTC.

V usage is TRBV7-9 and J usage is TRBJ1-2, with a tentative D call TRBD1 (5 bases). The CDR3 extends over 15 amino acids. V was pared by 1 base and J by 2 bases, with 11 bases between. CDR1 SEHNR and CDR2 FQNEAQ come from the germline V gene (reference sequence). CDR3 coding DNA: TGTGCCAGCAGCTTAGACTTTCGGGGGAACTATGGCTACACCTTC. Amino acids: CASSLDFRGNYGYTF.

This clone was found once. This chain joins TRBV25-1 and TRBJ2-2, with D maybe TRBD1 (5 bases). The germline gives CDR1 MGHDK, CDR2 SYGVNS. V dropped 6 bases and J dropped 7 bases, with 12 bases sitting between them. CDR3 length: 13 amino acids. The CDR3 DNA follows: TGTGCCAGCAGACCCAGGGCGGACGGGGAGCTGTTTTTT. It is translated as CASRPRADGELFF.

The chain joins TRBV27 to TRBJ2-2; 7 bases align to TRBD2. Trimming removed 1 base from V and 5 bases from J; junction bases left unmatched: 16. This CDR3 contains 19 residues. The germline V gene encodes CDR1 MNHEY and CDR2 SMNVEV (reference sequence). CDR3 nucleotide sequence: TGTGCCAGCAGTTTATTTTATCTCCGGGGGGAAGTGCGGACCGGGGAGCTGTTTTTT. This codes for CASSLFYLRGEVRTGELFF.

The rearrangement uses TRBV29-1 and TRBJ1-3; TRBD1 might be the D (5 bases). Trimming left V 4 bases short and J 2 bases short, with 12 bases between. This CDR3 spans 14 amino acids. In germline, CDR1 is SQVTM, CDR2 ANQGSEA. CDR3 coding DNA: TGCAGCGTTGCTCCGACAGTTACTGGAAACACCATATATTTT. It codes for CSVAPTVTGNTIYF.

This chain connects TRBV2 to TRBJ2-2; D ambiguous. The CDR3 is made up of 12 amino acids. Trimming cost V 7 bases and J 3 bases, with 6 bases left between them. Per the germline V gene, CDR1 is SNHLY and CDR2 is FYNNEI. The chain's CDR3 is CASTLYTGELFF. In DNA form, the CDR3 reads TGTGCCAGCACCTTATACACCGGGGAGCTGTTTTTT.

CDR3 DNA: TGTGCCAGCAGTTTAGGACCAGGGGGGAACGGGGAGCTGTTTTTT. As protein: CASSLGPGGNGELFF. The chain uses TRBV28 and TRBJ2-2; D is possibly TRBD1 (7 bases). The germline V and J ends were trimmed by 2 bases and 7 bases, with 14 bases remaining between them. Germline V gene data show CDR1 as MDHEN and CDR2 as SYDVKM. The CDR3 totals 15 residues.

V gene TRBV3-1 (or the pseudogene TRBV3-2) combines with J gene TRBJ2-7; TRBD1 matches at 9 bases. From germline, CDR1 is LGHDT and CDR2 YNNKEL (reference sequence). V dropped 4 bases and J dropped 0; count of bases not matched to a gene: 4. The CDR3 is 15 amino acids. CDR3 coding DNA: TGTGCCAGCAGCCCGGGACAGGGAAGCTCCTACGAGCAGTACTTC. Translation: CASSPGQGSSYEQYF.

The chain has TRBV10-1 and TRBJ1-3; D is unresolved. The CDR3 extends over 15 amino acids. V dropped 6 bases and J dropped 3 bases, with 15 bases sitting between them. CDR1 and CDR2 (germline): WNHNN, SYGVQD (reference sequence). CDR3: CASRGKSLGGNTIYF. The CDR3 coding sequence is TGCGCCAGCAGGGGGAAGTCCCTTGGTGGAAACACCATATATTTT.

This chain joins TRBV18 and TRBJ2-7; 9 positions agree with TRBD2. The CDR3 totals 14 residues. Trimming removed 5 bases from V and 6 bases from J; junction bases left unmatched: 8. CDR1 and CDR2 from the germline V gene are KGHSH and LQKENI. CDR3 amino acids: CASSVAGGSGEQYF. The CDR3 nucleotides are TGTGCCAGCTCAGTGGCGGGGGGGAGCGGCGAGCAGTACTTC.

Concerning this clone itself: This sample includes further DNA sequences coding for the same CDR3. The chain is built from TRBV5-1 and TRBJ2-3, with D unclear. CDR3 length: 14 amino acids. The V gene lost 0 bases and the J gene lost 0 bases, with 5 bases spanning the gap. CDR1 is SGHRS, CDR2 YFSETQ, per germline. CDR3: CASSLVPSTDTQYF. CDR3 nucleotides: TGCGCCAGCAGCTTGGTTCCTAGCACAGATACGCAGTATTTT.

The V gene is TRBV2, the J gene TRBJ1-5; 8 bases map to TRBD1. The J segment lost 4 bases and the V segment lost 7 bases, leaving 9 bases of the junction unmatched. CDR3 length equals 15 residues. The germline V gene encodes CDR1 SNHLY and CDR2 FYNNEI. CDR3 amino acids: CASNPTGVRNQPQHF. The DNA of the CDR3 is TGTGCCAGCAACCCGACAGGGGTGAGAAATCAGCCCCAGCATTTT.

The chain has TRBV6-1 and TRBJ1-3; D is perhaps TRBD1 (6 bases). CDR1 and CDR2 (germline): MNHNS, SASEGT. V was cut by 1 base and J by 3 bases, with 16 bases left in between. This CDR3 contains 17 residues. The CDR3 nucleotides are TGTGCCAGCAGTGAAGAGGGACATGGAGCATATGGAAACACCATATATTTT. Encoded protein: CASSEEGHGAYGNTIYF.

The chain combines TRBV4-1 with TRBJ2-5, with D perhaps matching TRBD1 (6 bases). Germline V gives CDR1 MGHRA, CDR2 YSYEKL. Trimming took off 0 bases at V and 4 bases at J, with 12 bases between the two ends. The CDR3 covers 15 residues. Here the CDR3 reads CASSQDLHRAETQYF. The CDR3 region has the DNA TGCGCCAGCAGCCAAGATCTGCACAGGGCAGAGACCCAGTACTTC.

This clone turned up a few times. The chain employs TRBV10-3 and TRBJ2-5; 9 bases agree with TRBD2. The CDR3 has 14 residues. The germline CDR1 and CDR2 sequences are ENHRY and SYGVKD. V was clipped by 9 bases and J by 4 bases; unmatched bases: 9. The CDR3 sequence: CAMKRGDRSETQYF. The CDR3, as DNA: TGTGCCATGAAGCGGGGGGACCGTTCAGAGACCCAGTACTTC.

This clone was counted a few times. The chain links TRBV7-2 to TRBJ1-1, with D unclear. Trimming took 5 bases from V and 1 from J, leaving 8 bases between them. This CDR3 comprises 13 residues. Germline V lookup: CDR1 SGHTA, CDR2 FQGNSA. CDR3 amino acids: CASSPSWNTEAFF. The DNA for the CDR3 is TGTGCCAGCAGCCCATCTTGGAACACTGAAGCTTTCTTT.

This clone appeared once. The chain joins TRBV5-5 to TRBJ2-2; TRBD2 agrees at 11 bases. The CDR3 contains 20 residues. V was pared by 0 bases and J by 4 bases, with 14 bases of the junction left unmatched. Germline V gives CDR1 SGHKS, CDR2 YYEKEE (reference sequence). The CDR3 here is CASSLGPLTSGVLATGELFF. The CDR3 DNA is TGTGCCAGCAGCTTGGGTCCGCTGACTAGCGGGGTCTTGGCCACCGGGGAGCTGTTTTTT.